A single sample is the source of the 27 T cell receptor beta chains below, sequenced in a study of blood T cell repertoires in COVID-19. Assay used: immunoSEQ multiplex PCR; TCRdb lists only in-frame clones, some missing. The sample has about 99,000 clones; approximately 88% are singletons. The source material was peripheral blood. Receptors were obtained from a human donor in a cohort sampled during active COVID-19.

This clone was recorded once. The chain has TRBV7-2 and TRBJ1-2; D unclear. The CDR3 is 12 amino acids. Germline V gives CDR1 SGHTA, CDR2 FQGNSA. V lost 5 bases and J 7 bases, leaving 11 bases between the germline ends. CDR3: CASSPGVGGYTF. For the CDR3, the DNA is TGTGCCAGCAGCCCCGGGGTGGGTGGCTACACCTTC.

This chain connects TRBV15 to TRBJ1-4; no definite D call. The CDR3 has 14 amino acids. V lost 3 bases, J lost 8 bases, and 13 bases lay in between. CDR1 is LNHNV and CDR2 is YYDKDF in the germline V gene (reference sequence). The CDR3 DNA is TGTGCCACCAGCAGGTTTTCGGGAGGGGAAAAACTGTTTTTT. Its protein product is CATSRFSGGEKLFF.

The chain recombines TRBV25-1 with TRBJ2-7; D possibly corresponds to TRBD1 (6 bases). The V and J ends lost 5 bases and 2 bases respectively, with 10 bases between them. Germline CDR1 reads MGHDK; CDR2 reads SYGVNS. CDR3 length: 13 amino acids. CDR3 bases: TGTGCCAGCAGTCAGGGGATCGCCTACGAGCAGTACTTC. Translating gives CASSQGIAYEQYF.

The chain is built from TRBV15 and TRBJ2-3, with 7 bases identical to TRBD2. The CDR3 runs to 17 residues. J gave up 1 base and V 1 base, and 8 bases lay outside the gene matches. Germline CDR1 is LNHNV and CDR2 is YYDKDF (reference sequence). Written as DNA, the CDR3 is TGTGCCACCAGCAGAGCCCGGACTAGTTGGGGCACAGATACGCAGTATTTT. Translation: CATSRARTSWGTDTQYF.

The rearrangement uses TRBV7-3 and TRBJ2-1; perhaps TRBD1 as D (5 bases). The germline V and J ends were trimmed by 8 bases and 9 bases, with 11 bases remaining between them. CDR3 length: 11 residues. Germline CDR1 reads SGHTA; CDR2 reads FQGTGA. The CDR3 bases are TGTGCCAGCGCGGTTGGGGCTGAGCAGTTCTTC. This gives the protein CASAVGAEQFF. Looking up the rest from reference TRBV7-3 and TRBJ2-1 gives the full variable domain: GAGVSQTPSNKVTEKGKYVELRCDPISGHTALYWYRQSLGQGPEFLIYFQGTGAADDSGLPNDRFFAVRPEGSVSTLKIQRTERGDSAVYLCASAVGAEQFFGPGTRLTVL.

This clone appeared once. This chain joins TRBV19 and TRBJ1-1; 8 bases agree with TRBD1. The germline V gene encodes CDR1 LNHDA and CDR2 SQIVND (reference sequence). The V gene end was trimmed by 3 bases and the J gene end by 3 bases; junction bases not matched to a gene: 3. The CDR3 spans 14 residues. CDR3 region: CASSMDRVHTEAFF. The CDR3 DNA reads TGTGCCAGTAGTATGGACAGGGTCCACACTGAAGCTTTCTTT.

The V call is TRBV11-3, the J call TRBJ2-5; tentatively, D is TRBD2 (7 bases). This CDR3 has 17 amino acids. Germline V gives CDR1 SGHNT, CDR2 YENEEA. V was cut by 5 bases and J by 4 bases, with 23 bases left in between. The CDR3 loop reads CASSDGPARGAGETQYF. The CDR3 DNA is TGTGCCAGCAGCGACGGACCCGCCCGGGGGGCTGGAGAGACCCAGTACTTC.

V and J are TRBV19 and TRBJ1-3; possible D gene TRBD1, 5 bases. CDR1 and CDR2 from the germline V gene are LNHDA and SQIVND (reference sequence). The CDR3 has 14 residues. The V and J ends lost 7 bases and 10 bases respectively, with 20 bases between them. This chain's CDR3 is CASTSPQGERTIYF. The CDR3 DNA reads as TGTGCCAGTACCTCCCCCCAGGGCGAAAGGACCATATATTTT.

The genes are TRBV5-1 and TRBJ2-2; 8 nucleotides line up with TRBD1. The V gene end was trimmed by 7 bases and the J gene end by 0 bases; junction bases not matched to a gene: 5. The CDR3 totals 15 residues. Germline lookup yields CDR1 SGHRS and CDR2 YFSETQ. This CDR3 reads CASSTGGPNTGELFF. The CDR3 DNA sequence: TGCGCCAGCTCTACAGGGGGGCCGAACACCGGGGAGCTGTTTTTT.

The chain employs TRBV4-1 and TRBJ1-1; D gene unclear. With 2 bases removed from V and 8 bases from J, the gap between germline ends came to 12 bases. CDR3 length: 13 residues. Germline V gene sequence: CDR1 MGHRA, CDR2 YSYEKL. This CDR3 is CASSQRRTEEAFF. The CDR3 region has the DNA TGCGCCAGCAGCCAACGGCGGACTGAAGAAGCTTTCTTT.

This clone was recorded only once. The chain couples TRBV19 to TRBJ2-3, with D tentatively TRBD2 (7 bases). The CDR3 spans 17 residues. CDR1 and CDR2 from the germline V gene are LNHDA and SQIVND (reference sequence). Between the trimmed V and J ends, which lost 8 bases and 5 bases, there was a span of 26 bases. The DNA for the CDR3 is TGTGCCAGTGATAACCCCTCCGGCGGGGGCCCTGGAGATACGCAGTATTTT. This sequence encodes CASDNPSGGGPGDTQYF.

As DNA, the CDR3 is TGCGCCAGCAGCTTCGGGGACACAGGTTACGAGCAGTACTTC. This translates into CASSFGDTGYEQYF. The chain uses TRBV5-1 and TRBJ2-7; D is perhaps TRBD1 (6 bases). With 2 bases removed from V and 4 bases from J, the gap between germline ends came to 13 bases. The germline V gene has CDR1 SGHRS and CDR2 YFSETQ. The CDR3 spans 14 residues.

The V and J genes are TRBV7-9 and TRBJ1-2; D might be TRBD1 (5 bases). Per the germline V gene, CDR1 is SEHNR and CDR2 is FQNEAQ (reference sequence). This CDR3 has 15 residues. The germline V and J ends were trimmed by 3 bases and 5 bases, with 16 bases remaining between them. The CDR3 nucleotides read TGTGCCAGCAGCTTGCCCGGGGGGAGGACTTATGGCTACACCTTC. It specifies CASSLPGGRTYGYTF.

Only one count was recorded for this clone. The genes are TRBV30 and TRBJ2-3, with D possibly being TRBD2 (6 bases). The CDR3 is made up of 15 amino acids. V shed 0 bases and J shed 1 base, with 11 bases lying between them. Germline V gives CDR1 GTSNPN, CDR2 SVGIG (reference sequence). This chain's CDR3 is CAWSVLAGRTDTQYF. CDR3 nucleotide sequence: TGTGCCTGGAGTGTACTCGCGGGGCGCACAGATACGCAGTATTTT.

The sample holds one count of this clone. V is TRBV7-2 and J is TRBJ2-1; 8 bases map to TRBD2. CDR1 and CDR2 from the germline V gene are SGHTA and FQGNSA. V shed 3 bases and J 4 bases; nucleotides not matched to a gene: 5. The CDR3 has 15 residues. DNA of the CDR3: TGTGCCAGCAGCTTGATTCGGGGGGGGTACAATGAGCAGTTCTTC. Translation: CASSLIRGGYNEQFF.

This rearrangement joins TRBV18 to TRBJ1-2; D gene uncertain. Trimming stripped 1 base from V and 8 bases from J, with 14 bases between. The CDR3 spans 14 residues. Germline V gene data show CDR1 as KGHSH and CDR2 as LQKENI. CDR3 coding DNA: TGTGCCAGCTCACCACTAGGGAGTTCGGGAGGCTACACCTTC. It translates to CASSPLGSSGGYTF.

The rearrangement uses TRBV5-1 and TRBJ1-3; D perhaps matches TRBD1 (5 bases). V lost 5 bases to trimming and J lost 0 bases, with 12 bases between them. Germline V gives CDR1 SGHRS, CDR2 YFSETQ. The CDR3 is made up of 15 amino acids. The CDR3 loop is CASRYQGGSGNTIYF. The CDR3 nucleotides are TGCGCCAGCAGATATCAGGGTGGCTCTGGAAACACCATATATTTT. The full variable domain, rest sourced from reference TRBV5-1 and TRBJ1-3, is KAGVTQTPRYLIKTRGQQVTLSCSPISGHRSVSWYQQTPGQGLQFLFEYFSETQRNKGNFPGRFSGRQFSNSRSEMNVSTLELGDSALYLCASRYQGGSGNTIYFGEGSWLTVV.

The V gene is TRBV11-2, the J gene TRBJ2-3; 7 nucleotides align to TRBD2. CDR1 and CDR2 (germline): SGHAT, FQNNGV. The V gene end was trimmed by 6 bases and the J gene end by 2 bases; junction bases not matched to a gene: 26. The CDR3 extends over 21 amino acids. Here the CDR3 reads CASSLRGLGGDLTPLTDTQYF. The CDR3 DNA is TGTGCCAGCAGTTTGAGGGGTTTGGGGGGGGACCTAACACCCCTCACAGATACGCAGTATTTT.

This chain joins TRBV5-1 and TRBJ2-3; 7 nucleotides align to TRBD1. The V and J ends lost 2 bases and 6 bases, in that order; junction bases with no gene match: 9. This CDR3 is built from 15 residues. Looked up from germline, CDR1 is SGHRS and CDR2 is YFSETQ. The CDR3 spells CASSFRGQSGDTQYF. As DNA, the CDR3 is TGCGCCAGCAGCTTTAGGGGACAGAGCGGTGATACGCAGTATTTT.

The chain joins TRBV10-3 to TRBJ1-2; tentatively, D is TRBD1 (5 bases). V lost 7 bases and J 6 bases, leaving 27 bases between the germline ends. Per the germline V gene, CDR1 is ENHRY and CDR2 is SYGVKD. The CDR3 sequence is 17 residues long. The CDR3 sequence: CAIKESQGRGGEDGYTF. The DNA for the CDR3 is TGTGCCATCAAGGAGTCCCAGGGCCGTGGGGGGGAAGATGGCTACACCTTC.

The V and J genes are TRBV2 and TRBJ1-1, with 9 bases matching TRBD1. The CDR3 runs 16 residues. CDR1 is SNHLY and CDR2 is FYNNEI in the germline V gene. The J segment lost 6 bases and the V segment lost 6 bases, leaving 14 bases of the junction unmatched. CDR3 nucleotides: TGTGCCAGCAGCCCTGCTAACAGGGGGCGGATTGCTGAAGCTTTCTTT. It codes for CASSPANRGRIAEAFF. The full variable domain, rest sourced from reference TRBV2 and TRBJ1-1, is EPEVTQTPSHQVTQMGQEVILRCVPISNHLYFYWYRQILGQKVEFLVSFYNNEISEKSEIFDDQFSVERPDGSNFTLKIRSTKLEDSAMYFCASSPANRGRIAEAFFGQGTRLTVV.

The chain recombines TRBV4-1 with TRBJ2-1, with 8 bases matching TRBD2. Losses at the gene ends were 3 bases for V and 4 bases for J; bases not matched to a gene: 8. From germline, CDR1 is MGHRA and CDR2 YSYEKL. This CDR3 comprises 16 residues. CDR3 DNA sequence: TGCGCCAGCAGCCAGACCGGGGGGGGGCGTTACAATGAGCAGTTCTTC. Translating gives CASSQTGGGRYNEQFF.

This clone was counted once. V and J are TRBV6-5 and TRBJ2-5, with 7 bases aligning to TRBD2. CDR1 is MNHEY, CDR2 SVGAGI, per germline. V trimming: 4 bases; J trimming: 10 bases; junction bases outside the gene matches: 9. This CDR3 has 13 residues. CDR3 coding DNA: TGTGCCAGCAGTTCCAGACTAGCCAGGATCCAGTACTTC. Its translation: CASSSRLARIQYF.

The table lists this clone with a count of one. The rearrangement links TRBV2 to TRBJ2-3, with a tentative D call TRBD1 (5 bases). The CDR3 is made up of 14 amino acids. The germline CDR1 and CDR2 sequences are SNHLY and FYNNEI. Between the trimmed V and J ends, which lost 6 bases and 2 bases, there was a span of 12 bases. Here the CDR3 reads CASSGTGFTDTQYF. For the CDR3, the DNA is TGTGCCAGCAGCGGTACAGGATTCACAGATACGCAGTATTTT.

This rearrangement joins TRBV19 to TRBJ2-3, with 7 bases that match TRBD1. Germline V gene data show CDR1 as LNHDA and CDR2 as SQIVND (reference sequence). There are 17 residues in the CDR3. After removal of 5 bases from V and 4 bases from J, the junction contained 15 bases not matched to a gene. The CDR3 loop is CASSFPTGKDGSDTQYF. The DNA of the CDR3 is TGTGCCAGTAGTTTCCCGACAGGGAAAGATGGGTCAGATACGCAGTATTTT.

This rearrangement joins TRBV9 to TRBJ2-5, with D possibly being TRBD2 (7 bases). The V end lost 4 bases, the J end lost 6 bases, and 22 bases lay between the germline ends. From germline, CDR1 is SGDLS and CDR2 YYNGEE. The CDR3 length is 16 residues. The CDR3 loop reads CASSPGGELTGKTQYF. Here the CDR3 DNA reads TGTGCCAGCAGCCCGGGGGGCGAACTAACGGGGAAGACCCAGTACTTC.

The J gene is TRBJ2-7, the V gene TRBV21-1; the table's D gene call, TRBD1, was not cross checked with the DNA. TRBV21-1 is assigned pseudogene status. There are 13 residues in the CDR3. The CDR3 bases are TGTGCCAGCATAACCGGGACAGCCTACGAGCAGTACTTC. Translated: CASITGTAYEQYF.